The subject of this entry is one T cell receptor (beta chain). The data derive from a study of shared clonotypes between healthy human individuals. The CDR3 has 16 residues. The germline V gene encodes CDR1 LNHDA and CDR2 SQIVND (reference sequence). V was pared by 4 bases and J by 0 bases, with 16 bases between. Each donor was a Caucasian adult residing in Nashville, Tennessee. Method: immunoSEQ multiplex PCR; TCRdb's copy keeps in-frame clones and lacks some. The sample shows a few million clones, 80% to 95% of them seen only once. The chain uses TRBV19 and TRBJ2-7; a possible D gene is TRBD2 (6 bases). Sequencing used naive CD4+ T cells from PBMCs. Subset defined: CD45RA+ positively selected. This clonotype originated in a man aged 18 to 35 in good health. Some clones in this sample may be carry-over from other donors' samples. In DNA form, the CDR3 reads TGTGCCAGTAGTAGGGCGGTGGTAGCGGTCTCCTACGAGCAGTACTTC. As protein: CASSRAVVAVSYEQYF.